This TCR beta chain stems from a study of shared clonotypes between healthy human individuals. In the naive CD8 group, cells lacked CD45RO and were positively selected for CCR7, so terminally differentiated effector memory CD45RA+ cells were left out. Germline CDR1 is MNHEY and CDR2 is SMNVEV (reference sequence). The CDR3 sequence is 13 residues long. The run depth of the assay was deep. TCRdb's copy holds only in-frame clones and misses some; the assay was immunoSEQ multiplex PCR. Of fewer than 800,000 clones listed, 90% to 95% were seen once; the top ten hold 24%. This sequence originates from a man aged 25-45 years in good health. Source material: naive CD8+ T cells sorted from blood. The chain joins TRBV27 to TRBJ2-5; D gene uncertain. TRBJ2-7 matches the DNA end more closely, so the J call is doubtful. This chain's CDR3 is CASSWGLTYEQYF. Written as DNA, the CDR3 is TGTGCCAGCTCATGGGGTCTTACCTACGAGCAGTACTTC.